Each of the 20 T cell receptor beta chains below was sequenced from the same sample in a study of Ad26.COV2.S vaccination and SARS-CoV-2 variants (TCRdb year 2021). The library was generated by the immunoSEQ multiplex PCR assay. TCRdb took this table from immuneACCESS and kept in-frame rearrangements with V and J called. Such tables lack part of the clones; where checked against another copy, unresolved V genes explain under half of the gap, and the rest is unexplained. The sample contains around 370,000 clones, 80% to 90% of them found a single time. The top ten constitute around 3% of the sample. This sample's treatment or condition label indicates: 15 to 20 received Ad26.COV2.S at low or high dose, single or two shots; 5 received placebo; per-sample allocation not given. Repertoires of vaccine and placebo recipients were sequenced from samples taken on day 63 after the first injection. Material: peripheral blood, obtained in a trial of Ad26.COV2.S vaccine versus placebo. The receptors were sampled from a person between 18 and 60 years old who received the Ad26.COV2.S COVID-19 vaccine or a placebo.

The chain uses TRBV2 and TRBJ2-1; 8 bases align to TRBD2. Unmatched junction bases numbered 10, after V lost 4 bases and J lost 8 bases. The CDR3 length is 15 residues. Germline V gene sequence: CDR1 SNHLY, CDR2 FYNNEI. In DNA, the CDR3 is TGTGCCAGCAGTGGTTTTGCGGGGGGCGGGTATGAGCAGTTCTTC. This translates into CASSGFAGGGYEQFF.

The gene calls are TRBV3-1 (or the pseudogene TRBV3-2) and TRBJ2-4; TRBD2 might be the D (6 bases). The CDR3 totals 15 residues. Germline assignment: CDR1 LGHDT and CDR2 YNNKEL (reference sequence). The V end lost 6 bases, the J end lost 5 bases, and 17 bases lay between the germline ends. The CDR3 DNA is TGTGCCAGCAGGGGGAGGAGAATTTTCGAAAACATTCAGTACTTC. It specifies CASRGRRIFENIQYF.

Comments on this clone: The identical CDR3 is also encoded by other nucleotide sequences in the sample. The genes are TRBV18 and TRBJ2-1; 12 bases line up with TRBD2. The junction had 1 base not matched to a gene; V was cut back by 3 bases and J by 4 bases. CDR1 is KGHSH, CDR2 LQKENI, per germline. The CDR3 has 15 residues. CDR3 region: CASSPTSGGYNEQFF. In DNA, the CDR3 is TGTGCCAGCTCACCCACTAGCGGGGGGTACAATGAGCAGTTCTTC.

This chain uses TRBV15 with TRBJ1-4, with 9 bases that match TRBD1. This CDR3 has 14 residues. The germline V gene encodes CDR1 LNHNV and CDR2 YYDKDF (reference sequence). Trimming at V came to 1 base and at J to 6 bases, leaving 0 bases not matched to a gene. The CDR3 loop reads CATSRGDRDEKLFF. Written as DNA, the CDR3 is TGTGCCACCAGCAGAGGGGACAGGGATGAAAAACTGTTTTTT.

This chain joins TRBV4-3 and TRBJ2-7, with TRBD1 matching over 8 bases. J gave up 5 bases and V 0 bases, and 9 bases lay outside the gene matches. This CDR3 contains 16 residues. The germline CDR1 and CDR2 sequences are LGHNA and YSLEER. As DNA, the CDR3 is TGCGCCAGCAGCCAAGATCGGAGACAGGGGTTCAACGAGCAGTACTTC. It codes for CASSQDRRQGFNEQYF.

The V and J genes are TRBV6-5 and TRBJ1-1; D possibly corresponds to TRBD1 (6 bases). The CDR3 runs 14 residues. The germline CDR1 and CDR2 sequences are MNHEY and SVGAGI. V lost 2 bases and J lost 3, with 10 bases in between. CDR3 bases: TGTGCCAGCAGTTACCTAAACAGGGACACTGAAGCTTTCTTT. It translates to CASSYLNRDTEAFF.

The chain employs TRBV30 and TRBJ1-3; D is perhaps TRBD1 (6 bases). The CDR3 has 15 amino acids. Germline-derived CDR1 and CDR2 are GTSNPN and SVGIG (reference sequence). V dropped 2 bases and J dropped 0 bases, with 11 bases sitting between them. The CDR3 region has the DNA TGTGCCTGGAGTAGACAGGCTACCTCTGGAAACACCATATATTTT. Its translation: CAWSRQATSGNTIYF.

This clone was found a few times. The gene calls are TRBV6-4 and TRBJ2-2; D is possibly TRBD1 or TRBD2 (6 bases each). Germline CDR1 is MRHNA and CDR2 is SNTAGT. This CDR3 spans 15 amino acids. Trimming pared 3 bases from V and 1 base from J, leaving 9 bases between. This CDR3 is CASSEEGGNTGELFF. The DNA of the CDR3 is TGTGCCAGCAGTGAGGAGGGGGGGAACACCGGGGAGCTGTTTTTT.

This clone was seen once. CDR3 bases: TGTGCCAGCAGCCAAACCGGGGGAGATACGCAGTATTTT. Translated: CASSQTGGDTQYF. The rearrangement links TRBV3-1 (or the pseudogene TRBV3-2) to TRBJ2-3, with TRBD2 as a possible D gene (6 bases). Trimming cost V 2 bases and J 5 bases, with 8 bases left between them. The CDR3 loop spans 13 amino acids. The V gene's germline CDR1 is LGHDT and CDR2 YNNKEL (reference sequence).

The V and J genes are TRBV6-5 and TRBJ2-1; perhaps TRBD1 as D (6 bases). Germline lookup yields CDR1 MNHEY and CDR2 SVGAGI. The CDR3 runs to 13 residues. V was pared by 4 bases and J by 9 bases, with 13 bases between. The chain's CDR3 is CASSSQGTGEQFF. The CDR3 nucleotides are TGTGCCAGCAGTTCACAGGGCACGGGTGAGCAGTTCTTC.

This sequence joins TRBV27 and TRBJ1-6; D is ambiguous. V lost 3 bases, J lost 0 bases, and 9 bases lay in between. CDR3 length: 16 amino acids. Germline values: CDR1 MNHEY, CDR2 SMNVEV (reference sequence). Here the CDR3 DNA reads TGTGCCAGCAGTTTTATGGCGAGCTCCTATAATTCACCCCTCCACTTT. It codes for CASSFMASSYNSPLHF.

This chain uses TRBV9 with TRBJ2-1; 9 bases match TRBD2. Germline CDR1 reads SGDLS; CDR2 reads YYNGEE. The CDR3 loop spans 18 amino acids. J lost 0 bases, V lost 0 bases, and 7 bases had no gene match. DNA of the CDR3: TGTGCCAGCAGCGTAGTAGGAGCGGGAGGTCACTCCTACAATGAGCAGTTCTTC. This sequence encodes CASSVVGAGGHSYNEQFF.

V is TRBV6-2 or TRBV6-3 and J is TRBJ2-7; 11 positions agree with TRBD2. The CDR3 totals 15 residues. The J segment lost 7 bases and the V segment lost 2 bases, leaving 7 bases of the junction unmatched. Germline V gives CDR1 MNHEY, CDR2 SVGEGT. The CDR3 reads CASSYALAGVWEQYF. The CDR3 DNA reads TGTGCCAGCAGTTACGCACTAGCGGGAGTTTGGGAGCAGTACTTC.

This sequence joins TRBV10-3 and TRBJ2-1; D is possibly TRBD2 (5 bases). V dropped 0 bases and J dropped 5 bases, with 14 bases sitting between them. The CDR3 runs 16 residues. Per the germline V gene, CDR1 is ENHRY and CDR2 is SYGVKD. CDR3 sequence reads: CAISESQRAPDNEQFF. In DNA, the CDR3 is TGTGCCATCAGTGAGTCCCAGAGGGCCCCGGACAATGAGCAGTTCTTC.

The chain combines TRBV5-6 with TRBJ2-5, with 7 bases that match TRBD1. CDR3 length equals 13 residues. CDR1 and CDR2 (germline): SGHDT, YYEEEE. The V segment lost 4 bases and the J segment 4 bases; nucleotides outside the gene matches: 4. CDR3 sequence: CASSQTGPETQYF. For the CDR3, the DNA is TGTGCCAGCAGCCAGACAGGGCCAGAGACCCAGTACTTC.

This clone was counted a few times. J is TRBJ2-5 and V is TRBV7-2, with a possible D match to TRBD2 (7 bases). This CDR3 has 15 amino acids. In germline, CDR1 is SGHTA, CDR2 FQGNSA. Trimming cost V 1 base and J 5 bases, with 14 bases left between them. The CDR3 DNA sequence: TGTGCCAGCAGCTTAGGAGGGGGGGCGTATGAGACCCAGTACTTC. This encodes CASSLGGGAYETQYF.

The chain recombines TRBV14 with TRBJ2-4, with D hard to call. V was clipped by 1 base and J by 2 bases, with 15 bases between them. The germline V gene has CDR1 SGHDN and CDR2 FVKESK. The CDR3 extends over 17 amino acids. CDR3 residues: CASSQGGDTNTKNIQYF. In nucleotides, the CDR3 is TGTGCCAGCAGCCAAGGTGGAGACACAAATACCAAAAACATTCAGTACTTC.

The CDR3 is CASSTTGLSYEQYF. The CDR3 coding sequence is TGTGCCAGCAGCACAACGGGACTCTCCTACGAGCAGTACTTC. The chain is built from TRBV9 and TRBJ2-7; perhaps TRBD2 as D (6 bases). Deletions cut 4 bases from V and 0 bases from J, with 11 bases between. Looked up from germline, CDR1 is SGDLS and CDR2 is YYNGEE. The CDR3 covers 14 residues. Supplemented by reference TRBV9 and TRBJ2-7, the full variable domain reads DSGVTQTPKHLITATGQRVTLRCSPRSGDLSVYWYQQSLDQGLQFLIQYYNGEERAKGNILERFSAQQFPDLHSELNLSSLELGDSALYFCASSTTGLSYEQYFGPGTRLTVT.

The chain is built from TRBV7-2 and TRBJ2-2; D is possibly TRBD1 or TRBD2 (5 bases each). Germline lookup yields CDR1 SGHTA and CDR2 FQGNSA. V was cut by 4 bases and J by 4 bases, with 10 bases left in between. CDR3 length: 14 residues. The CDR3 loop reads CASSWGRGTGELFF. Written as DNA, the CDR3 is TGTGCCAGCAGCTGGGGACGCGGCACCGGGGAGCTGTTTTTT.

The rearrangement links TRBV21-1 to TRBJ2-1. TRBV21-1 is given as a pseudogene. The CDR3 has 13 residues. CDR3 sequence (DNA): TGTGCCAGCCTAAACCGGGGCTACCATGAGCAGTTCTTC. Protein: CASLNRGYHEQFF.